Here is one T cell receptor (beta chain) with its context. This specimen belongs to a study of blood T cell repertoires in COVID-19. The CDR3 is 16 amino acids. V trimming: 1 base; J trimming: 7 bases; junction bases outside the gene matches: 7. The germline V gene has CDR1 SGHTA and CDR2 FQGNSA. TCRdb's copy holds only in-frame clones and misses some; the assay was immunoSEQ multiplex PCR. The table lists 250,000 to 300,000 clones, around 86% of them singletons. The chain uses TRBV7-2 and TRBJ2-4, with 10 nucleotides matching TRBD2. Sequences were obtained from peripheral blood. This TCR was sampled from a woman between 40 and 55 years old who had recovered from COVID-19. CDR3 coding DNA: TGTGCCAGCAGCTTAGTGGCCAGCGGGGGGGTCAACATTCAGTACTTC. This gives the protein CASSLVASGGVNIQYF.